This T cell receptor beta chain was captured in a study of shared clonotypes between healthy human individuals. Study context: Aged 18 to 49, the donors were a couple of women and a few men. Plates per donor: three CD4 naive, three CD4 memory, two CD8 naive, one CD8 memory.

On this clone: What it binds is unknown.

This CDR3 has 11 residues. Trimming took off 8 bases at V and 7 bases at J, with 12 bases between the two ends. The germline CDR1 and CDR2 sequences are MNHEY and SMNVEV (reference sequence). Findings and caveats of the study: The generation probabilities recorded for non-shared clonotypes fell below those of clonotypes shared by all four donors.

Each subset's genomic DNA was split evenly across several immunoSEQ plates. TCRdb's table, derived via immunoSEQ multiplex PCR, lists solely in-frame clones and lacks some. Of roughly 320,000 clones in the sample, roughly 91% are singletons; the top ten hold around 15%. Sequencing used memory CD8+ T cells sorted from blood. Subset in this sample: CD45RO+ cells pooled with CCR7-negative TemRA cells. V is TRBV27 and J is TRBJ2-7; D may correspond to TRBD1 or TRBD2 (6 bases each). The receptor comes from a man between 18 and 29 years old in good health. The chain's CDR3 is CASSIGGEQYF. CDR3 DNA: TGTGCCAGCTCGATAGGGGGGGAGCAGTACTTC.